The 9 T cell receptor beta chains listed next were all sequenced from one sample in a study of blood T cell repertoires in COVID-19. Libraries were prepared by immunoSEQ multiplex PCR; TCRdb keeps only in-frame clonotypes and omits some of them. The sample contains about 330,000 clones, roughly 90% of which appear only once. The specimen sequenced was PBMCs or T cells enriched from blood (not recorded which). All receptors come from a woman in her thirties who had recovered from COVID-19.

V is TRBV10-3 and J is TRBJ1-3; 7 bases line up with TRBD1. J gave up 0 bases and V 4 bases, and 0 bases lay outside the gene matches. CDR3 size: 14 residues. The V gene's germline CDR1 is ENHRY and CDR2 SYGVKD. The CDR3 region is CAISGDSSGNTIYF. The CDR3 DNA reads TGTGCCATCAGTGGGGACAGCTCTGGAAACACCATATATTTT.

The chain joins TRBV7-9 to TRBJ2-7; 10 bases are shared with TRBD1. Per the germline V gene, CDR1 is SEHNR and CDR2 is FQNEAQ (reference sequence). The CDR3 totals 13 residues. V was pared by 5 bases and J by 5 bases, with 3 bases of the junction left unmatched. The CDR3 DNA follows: TGTGCCAGCAGCCCCGGGACAGGGGACGAGCAGTACTTC. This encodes CASSPGTGDEQYF.

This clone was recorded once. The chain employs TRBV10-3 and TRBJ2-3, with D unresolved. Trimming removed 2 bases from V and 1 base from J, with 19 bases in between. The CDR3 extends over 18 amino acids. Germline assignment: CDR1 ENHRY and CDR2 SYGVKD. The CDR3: CAISESGSAAARTDTQYF. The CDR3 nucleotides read TGTGCCATCAGTGAGAGTGGGTCGGCGGCAGCTCGCACAGATACGCAGTATTTT.

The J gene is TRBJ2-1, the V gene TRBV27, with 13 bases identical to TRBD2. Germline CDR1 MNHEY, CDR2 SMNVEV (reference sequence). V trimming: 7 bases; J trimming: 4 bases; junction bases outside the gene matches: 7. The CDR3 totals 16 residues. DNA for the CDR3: TGTGCCAGCACCCCCAGACTAGCGGGGGGATACAATGAGCAGTTCTTC. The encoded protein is CASTPRLAGGYNEQFF.

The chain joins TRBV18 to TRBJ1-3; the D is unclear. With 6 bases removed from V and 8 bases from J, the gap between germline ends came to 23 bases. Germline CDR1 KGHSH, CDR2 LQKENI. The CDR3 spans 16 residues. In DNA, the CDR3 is TGTGCCAGCTCCGCCAACTTTCGAGGCCAATTGGACACCATATATTTT. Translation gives CASSANFRGQLDTIYF.

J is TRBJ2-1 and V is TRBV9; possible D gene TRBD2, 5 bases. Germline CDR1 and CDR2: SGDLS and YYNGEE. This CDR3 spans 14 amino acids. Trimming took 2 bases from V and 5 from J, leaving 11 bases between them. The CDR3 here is CASSVTSGNNEQFF. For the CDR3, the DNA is TGTGCCAGCAGCGTCACTAGTGGTAACAATGAGCAGTTCTTC.

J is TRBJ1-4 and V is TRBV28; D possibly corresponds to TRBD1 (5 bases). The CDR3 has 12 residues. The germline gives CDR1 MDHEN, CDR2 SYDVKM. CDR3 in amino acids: CAIGATNEKLFF. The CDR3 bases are TGTGCTATAGGGGCAACTAATGAAAAACTGTTTTTT.

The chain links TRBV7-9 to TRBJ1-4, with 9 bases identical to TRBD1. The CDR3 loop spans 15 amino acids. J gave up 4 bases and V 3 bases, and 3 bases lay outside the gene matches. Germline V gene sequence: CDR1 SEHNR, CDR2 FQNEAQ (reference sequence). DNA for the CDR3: TGTGCCAGCAGCTTGACAGGGGGTGTTAATGAAAAACTGTTTTTT. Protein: CASSLTGGVNEKLFF.

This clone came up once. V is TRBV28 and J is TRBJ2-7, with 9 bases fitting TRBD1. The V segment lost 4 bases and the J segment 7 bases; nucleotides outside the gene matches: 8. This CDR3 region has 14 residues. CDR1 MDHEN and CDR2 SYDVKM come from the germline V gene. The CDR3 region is CASSSDRGQVEQYF. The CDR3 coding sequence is TGTGCCAGCAGTTCGGACAGGGGCCAGGTGGAGCAGTACTTC.